This T cell receptor beta chain comes out of a study of T cell responses to AZD1222 COVID-19 vaccine. A remark on this clone: Its cognate antigen is unknown.

Whole-study results and caveats: Baseline seropositives among AZD1222 recipients totaled only five or six.

Sequencing was performed with immunoSEQ multiplex PCR; in TCRdb, only in-frame clones are kept and a portion is missing. Of 95,000 to 150,000 clones in the sample, around 86% were seen once. Germline CDR1 reads SGHAT; CDR2 reads FQNNGV. This CDR3 contains 16 residues. V lost 6 bases to trimming and J lost 0 bases, with 17 bases between them. This chain joins TRBV11-2 and TRBJ1-2; no firm D call. This TCR derives from an adult who received the AZD1222 COVID-19 vaccine. The input for sequencing was peripheral blood, taken 28 days after the second AZD1222 dose. CDR3 residues: CASSSLAGPANYGYTF. CDR3 sequence (DNA): TGTGCCAGCAGTTCTCTCGCAGGCCCGGCTAACTATGGCTACACCTTC. Full variable domain (rest looked up from reference TRBV11-2 and TRBJ1-2): EAGVAQSPRYKIIEKRQSVAFWCNPISGHATLYWYQQILGQGPKLLIQFQNNGVVDDSQLPKDRFSAERLKGVDSTLKIQPAKLEDSAVYLCASSSLAGPANYGYTFGSGTRLTVV.